This passage covers 16 T cell receptor beta chains from one sample sequenced in a study of shared clonotypes between healthy human individuals. Terminally differentiated effector memory CD45RA+ cells were excluded from the naive CD8 cells, which were CD45RO-negative and positively selected for CCR7. Sequencing used immunoSEQ multiplex PCR; TCRdb keeps in-frame clones, though not all of them. This sample has around 640,000 clones, with around 96% found just once. The material sequenced was naive CD8+ T cells sorted from blood. Receptors were obtained from a woman aged 25 to 39 in good health.

Of note for this clone: One end of the junction varies from germline; a read error may be responsible. This chain joins TRBV7-2 and TRBJ2-3; D call uncertain. The CDR3 sequence is 16 residues long. Per the germline V gene, CDR1 is SGHTA and CDR2 is FQGNSA. Here the CDR3 reads CASSLGIVSVTDTQYF. The CDR3 region has the DNA TGTGCCAGCAGTTTAGGTATTGTGTCGGTTACAGATACGCAGTATTTT.

V gene TRBV4-1 combines with J gene TRBJ1-1; D unclear. V lost 5 bases and J lost 6, with 10 bases in between. The CDR3 length is 12 residues. Germline lookup yields CDR1 MGHRA and CDR2 YSYEKL. The CDR3: CASSGLLAEAFF. In nucleotides, the CDR3 is TGCGCCAGCAGCGGACTGCTGGCTGAAGCTTTCTTT.

The genes are TRBV27 and TRBJ2-1; 7 bases map to TRBD1. The CDR3 has 19 amino acids. Trimming removed 4 bases from V and 4 bases from J; junction bases left unmatched: 19. Germline values: CDR1 MNHEY, CDR2 SMNVEV (reference sequence). The CDR3, as DNA: TGTGCCAGCAGTTCTCCGGGACAGAGGCGCGGATTGGGTTACAATGAGCAGTTCTTC. Translation: CASSSPGQRRGLGYNEQFF.

The chain employs TRBV27 and TRBJ2-5; 9 nucleotides align to TRBD2. V trimming: 5 bases; J trimming: 7 bases; junction bases outside the gene matches: 5. Germline CDR1 is MNHEY and CDR2 is SMNVEV (reference sequence). The length of the CDR3 is 13 residues. In nucleotides, the CDR3 is TGTGCCAGCAGTAATAGCGGGAGTTCGACCCAGTACTTC. Amino acids: CASSNSGSSTQYF.

The chain joins TRBV2 to TRBJ2-1; 10 positions agree with TRBD2. CDR3 length: 16 residues. Germline trimming cut 3 bases from V and 6 bases from J; bases unmatched to any gene: 8. Germline V gene sequence: CDR1 SNHLY, CDR2 FYNNEI. The CDR3: CASSDRLAGVPNEQFF. The CDR3 DNA is TGTGCCAGCAGTGACAGACTAGCGGGTGTACCCAATGAGCAGTTCTTC.

The chain combines TRBV7-2 with TRBJ2-7; the match to TRBD2 covers 8 bases. The junction had 7 bases not matched to a gene; V was cut back by 0 bases and J by 3 bases. Germline V gives CDR1 SGHTA, CDR2 FQGNSA. The CDR3 runs 16 residues. The CDR3: CASSLAHLAGIYEQYF. CDR3 in DNA: TGTGCCAGCAGCTTAGCGCATTTAGCGGGAATCTACGAGCAGTACTTC.

This clone appeared a single time. Distinct nucleotide sequences in the sample also encode this CDR3. This chain joins TRBV5-1 and TRBJ2-7, with 13 nucleotides matching TRBD2. V was pared by 3 bases and J by 4 bases, with 4 bases of the junction left unmatched. Germline V gene sequence: CDR1 SGHRS, CDR2 YFSETQ. This CDR3 contains 15 residues. The DNA for the CDR3 is TGCGCCAGCAGCTGGACTAGCGGGAGTTCATACGAGCAGTACTTC. Translating it yields CASSWTSGSSYEQYF.

A single count supports this clone. The chain uses TRBV28 and TRBJ2-3; 7 bases align to TRBD1. This CDR3 is built from 15 residues. V lost 9 bases, J lost 5 bases, and 14 bases stayed unmatched. Germline V gene sequence: CDR1 MDHEN, CDR2 SYDVKM. For the CDR3, the DNA is TGTGCCAGTACACAGGGGCCTCGGCCAGGAGATACGCAGTATTTT. It translates to CASTQGPRPGDTQYF.

This clone came up once. The chain is built from TRBV10-3 and TRBJ2-5; a possible D gene is TRBD2 (5 bases). CDR3 length: 14 amino acids. Germline loops: CDR1 ENHRY, CDR2 SYGVKD. Trimming took off 6 bases at V and 2 bases at J, with 13 bases between the two ends. Here the CDR3 DNA reads TGTGCCATCAGCGATGGGAGTCAGCAAGAGACCCAGTACTTC. Translation gives CAISDGSQQETQYF.

This sequence joins TRBV7-9 and TRBJ2-3; 10 bases match TRBD2. The CDR3 sequence is 16 residues long. CDR1 is SEHNR and CDR2 is FQNEAQ in the germline V gene (reference sequence). With 3 bases clipped from V and 2 bases from J, the junction kept 5 bases outside the gene matches. Here the CDR3 reads CASSLGTSAITDTQYF. The CDR3 DNA sequence: TGTGCCAGCAGCTTGGGGACTAGCGCGATCACAGATACGCAGTATTTT.

This clone was seen only once. The V and J genes are TRBV7-2 and TRBJ2-1; no clear D. CDR3 length: 13 amino acids. Germline loops: CDR1 SGHTA, CDR2 FQGNSA. V lost 5 bases to trimming and J lost 10 bases, with 15 bases between them. This CDR3 reads CASSMDAPIEQFF. CDR3 coding DNA: TGTGCCAGCAGCATGGACGCGCCGATAGAGCAGTTCTTC. The full variable domain, with the rest looked up from reference TRBV7-2 and TRBJ2-1, is GAGVSQSPSNKVTEKGKDVELRCDPISGHTALYWYRQSLGQGLEFLIYFQGNSAPDKSGLPSDRFSAERTGGSVSTLTIQRTQQEDSAVYLCASSMDAPIEQFFGPGTRLTVL.

The rearrangement links TRBV2 to TRBJ2-5; TRBD1 aligns across 8 bases. This CDR3 comprises 14 residues. Germline V CDR1 and CDR2: SNHLY, FYNNEI. V gave up 6 bases and J gave up 3 bases; unmatched junction bases: 6. The CDR3 loop reads CASSGTGWEETQYF. CDR3 bases: TGTGCCAGCAGCGGGACAGGTTGGGAAGAGACCCAGTACTTC.

V is TRBV30 and J is TRBJ2-7; the D gene is possibly TRBD1 (6 bases). CDR3 size: 15 residues. The V and J ends lost 3 bases and 4 bases respectively, with 19 bases between them. CDR1 and CDR2 (germline): GTSNPN, SVGIG (reference sequence). The CDR3: CAWRAGQGKGYEQYF. The CDR3 nucleotides are TGTGCCTGGAGGGCCGGCCAGGGGAAGGGGTACGAGCAGTACTTC.

A remark on this clone: Other nucleotide sequences from this sample produce the same CDR3. The chain links TRBV4-1 to TRBJ2-7, with D possibly being TRBD1 (7 bases). V lost 1 base and J 1 base, leaving 8 bases between the germline ends. The CDR3 consists of 14 residues. CDR1 is MGHRA, CDR2 YSYEKL, per germline. In DNA, the CDR3 is TGCGCCAGCAGCCAAGCAGGGGGGTCCTACGAGCAGTACTTC. It codes for CASSQAGGSYEQYF.

The chain combines TRBV27 with TRBJ2-7, with 13 bases aligning to TRBD2. After removal of 3 bases from V and 5 bases from J, the junction contained 4 bases not matched to a gene. CDR1 and CDR2 (germline): MNHEY, SMNVEV (reference sequence). The length of the CDR3 is 15 residues. CDR3 nucleotide sequence: TGTGCCAGCAGTTTTACTAGCGGGAGGGTAAACGAGCAGTACTTC. Its translation is CASSFTSGRVNEQYF.

CDR3 in amino acids: CASSPVFEQYF. In DNA form, the CDR3 reads TGTGCCAGCAGCCCGGTGTTCGAGCAGTACTTC. This chain uses TRBV5-8 with TRBJ2-7; D ambiguous. V lost 4 bases, J lost 6 bases, and 8 bases lay in between. The CDR3 is 11 amino acids. Germline CDR1 SGHTS, CDR2 YDEGEE. The variable domain in full, completed from reference TRBV5-8 and TRBJ2-7, reads EAGVTQSPTHLIKTRGQQATLRCSPISGHTSVYWYQQALGLGLQFLLWYDEGEERNRGNFPPRFSGRQFPNYSSELNVNALELEDSALYLCASSPVFEQYFGPGTRLTVT.